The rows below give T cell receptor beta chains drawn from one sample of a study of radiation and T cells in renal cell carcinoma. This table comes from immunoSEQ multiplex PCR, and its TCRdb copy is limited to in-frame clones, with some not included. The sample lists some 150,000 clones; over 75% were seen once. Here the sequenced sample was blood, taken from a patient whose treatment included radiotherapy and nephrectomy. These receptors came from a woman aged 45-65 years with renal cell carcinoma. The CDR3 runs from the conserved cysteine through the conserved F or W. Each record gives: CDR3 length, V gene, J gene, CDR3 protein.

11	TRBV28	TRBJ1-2	CASTGVEGYTF
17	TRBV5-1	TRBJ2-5	CASSWLGGGSPGETQYF
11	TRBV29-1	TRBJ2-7	CSVGQTYEQYF
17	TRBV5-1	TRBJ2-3	CASSLDGLAGGTDTQYF
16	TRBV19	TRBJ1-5	CASSTTGTSLDQPQHF
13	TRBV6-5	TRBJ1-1	CASTPRGQGRAFF
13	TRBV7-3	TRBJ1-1	CASSLGTGVRAFF
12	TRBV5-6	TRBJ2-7	CASSLGGVRQYF
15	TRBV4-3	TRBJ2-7	CASSQETGGGYEQYF
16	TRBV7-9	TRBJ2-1	CASSSPGTGGRNEQFF
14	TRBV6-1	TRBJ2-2	CASNRDRGTGELFF
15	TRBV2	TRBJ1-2	CASSELRGPNYGYTF
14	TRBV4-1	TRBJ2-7	CASSQDSRGGEQYF
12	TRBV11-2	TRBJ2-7	CASSLSSYEQYF
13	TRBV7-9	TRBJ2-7	CASSGTDRGEQYF
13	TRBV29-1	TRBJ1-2	CSVDITGIYGYTF
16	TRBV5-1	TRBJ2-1	CASSRLGGSDYNEQFF
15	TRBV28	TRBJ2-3	CASTLRGAGTDTQYF
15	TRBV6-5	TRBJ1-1	CASSLYGTGASEAFF
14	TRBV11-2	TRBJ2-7	CASSPSSGSYEQYF
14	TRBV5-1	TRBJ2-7	CASSLADGPYEQYF
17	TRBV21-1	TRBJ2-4	CASSNYGQLLAKNIQYF
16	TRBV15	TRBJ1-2	CATRDVGGQGSYGYTF
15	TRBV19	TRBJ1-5	CASSPTGGSNQPQHF
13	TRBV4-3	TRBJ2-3	CASSSRFTDTQYF
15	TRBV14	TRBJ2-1	CASSQGTSGYNEQFF
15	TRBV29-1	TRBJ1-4	CSASVGGAPNEKLFF
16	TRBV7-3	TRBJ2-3	CASSLGAGGATDTQYF
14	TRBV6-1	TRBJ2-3	CASSFLMPEDTQYF
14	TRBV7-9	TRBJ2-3	CASSFMGITDTQYF
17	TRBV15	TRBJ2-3	CATSRAKRGGSTDTQYF
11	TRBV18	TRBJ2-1	CASSPGIEQFF
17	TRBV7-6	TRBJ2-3	CASSPRTGPNITDTQYF
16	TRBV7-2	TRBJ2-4	CASSSGQGGAKNIQYF
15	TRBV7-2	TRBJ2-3	CASSLPLPGADTQYF
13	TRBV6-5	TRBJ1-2	CASSLTGFYGYTF
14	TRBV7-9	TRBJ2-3	CASSRNGGTDTQYF
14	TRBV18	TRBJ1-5	CASSQGPGNQPQHF
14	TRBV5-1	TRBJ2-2	CASSLGDNTGELFF
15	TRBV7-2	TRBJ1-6	CASSLALGPNSPLHF
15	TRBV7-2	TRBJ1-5	CASSAAGPGNQPQHF
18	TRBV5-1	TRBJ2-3	CASSLAPIRGGSPDTQYF
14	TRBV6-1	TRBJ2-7	CASSEVKGAYEQYF
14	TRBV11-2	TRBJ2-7	CASSLGSGRYEQYF